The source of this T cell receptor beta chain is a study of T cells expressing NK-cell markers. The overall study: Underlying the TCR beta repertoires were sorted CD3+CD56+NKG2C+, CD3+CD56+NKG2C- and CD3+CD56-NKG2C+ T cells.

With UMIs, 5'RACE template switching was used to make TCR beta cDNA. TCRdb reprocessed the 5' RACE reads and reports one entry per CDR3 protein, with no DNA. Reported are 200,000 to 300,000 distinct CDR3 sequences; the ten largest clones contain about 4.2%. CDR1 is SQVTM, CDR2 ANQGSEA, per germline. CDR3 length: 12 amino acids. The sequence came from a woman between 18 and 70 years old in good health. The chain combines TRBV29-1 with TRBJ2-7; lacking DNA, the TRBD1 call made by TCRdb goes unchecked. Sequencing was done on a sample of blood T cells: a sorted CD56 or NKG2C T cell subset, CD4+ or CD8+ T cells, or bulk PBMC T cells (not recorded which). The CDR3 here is CSGRQGFNEQYF.